Below are 21 T cell receptor beta chains sequenced from a single sample in a study of cytomegalovirus exposure and HLA in healthy donors. The primer mix had 60 Vbeta and 13 Jbeta primers. Using immunoSEQ multiplex PCR, the repertoire was profiled, and TCRdb retains in-frame clones only, with some absent. The sample consists of around 100,000 clones, roughly 74% of them appearing once. The sequenced sample was PBMCs. The source of these receptors is a woman between 40 and 55 years old in good health and CMV-seronegative.

J is TRBJ1-2 and V is TRBV7-9, with TRBD1 matching over 7 bases. This CDR3 is 17 amino acids long. The germline gives CDR1 SEHNR, CDR2 FQNEAQ (reference sequence). The trim removed 4 bases at V and 5 bases at J, leaving 16 bases unmatched. CDR3 protein: CASSSRIFLGQPYGYTF. The CDR3 DNA reads TGTGCCAGCAGCTCCCGAATATTCTTGGGACAGCCGTATGGCTACACCTTC.

This clone was picked up one time. This chain links TRBV28 with TRBJ2-6; no firm D call. Trimming removed 6 bases from V and 1 base from J, with 10 bases in between. CDR3 length equals 15 residues. In germline, CDR1 is MDHEN, CDR2 SYDVKM. CDR3 nucleotides: TGTGCCAGCAGCTCAGGTGGGTCTGGGGCCAACGTCCTGACTTTC. Amino acid sequence: CASSSGGSGANVLTF.

The chain carries TRBV19 and TRBJ1-6, with unresolved D. V was pared by 5 bases and J by 0 bases, with 11 bases between. Per germline, CDR1 LNHDA and CDR2 SQIVND (reference sequence). The CDR3 loop spans 16 amino acids. The CDR3 protein is CASSVYSSSYNSPLHF. The CDR3 region has the DNA TGTGCCAGTAGTGTTTACTCGAGCTCCTATAATTCACCCCTCCACTTT.

The sample holds a few counts of this clone. The chain recombines TRBV5-5 with TRBJ2-7; 11 bases match TRBD2. V gave up 1 base and J gave up 2 bases; unmatched junction bases: 5. The germline gives CDR1 SGHKS, CDR2 YYEKEE (reference sequence). This CDR3 contains 16 residues. CDR3 bases: TGTGCCAGCAGCTTGAGTAGCGGGAGGGCCCCCTACGAGCAGTACTTC. It codes for CASSLSSGRAPYEQYF.

CDR3 amino acids: CASSSLATSSTDTQYF. In nucleotides, the CDR3 is TGCGCCAGCAGCTCACTAGCGACCTCTAGCACAGATACGCAGTATTTT. This sequence joins TRBV5-1 and TRBJ2-3; 7 bases align to TRBD2. Germline CDR1 and CDR2: SGHRS and YFSETQ. J lost 0 bases, V lost 3 bases, and 7 bases had no gene match. The CDR3 length is 16 residues.

J is TRBJ1-4 and V is TRBV28; TRBD1 aligns across 9 bases. This CDR3 comprises 15 residues. J lost 5 bases, V lost 4 bases, and 5 bases had no gene match. Germline V gene data show CDR1 as MDHEN and CDR2 as SYDVKM. CDR3 coding DNA: TGTGCCAGCAGTTCCCGGACAGGGGAGAATGAAAAACTGTTTTTT. It yields the protein CASSSRTGENEKLFF.

The chain joins TRBV19 to TRBJ2-4; 12 bases map to TRBD1. Germline CDR1 is LNHDA and CDR2 is SQIVND (reference sequence). The CDR3 is 14 residues long. V shed 7 bases and J 7 bases; nucleotides not matched to a gene: 5. The CDR3 DNA reads as TGTGCCAGTATGGGGACAGGGGGCGCGAACATTCAGTACTTC. Translating gives CASMGTGGANIQYF.

CDR3 loop: CASSLALAGNTGELFF. The CDR3 nucleotides are TGTGCCAGCAGCTTAGCGCTTGCAGGGAACACCGGGGAGCTGTTTTTT. The chain is built from TRBV7-9 and TRBJ2-2, with no clear D. The CDR3 covers 16 residues. Germline lookup yields CDR1 SEHNR and CDR2 FQNEAQ (reference sequence). Trimming removed 0 bases from V and 1 base from J, with 9 bases in between.

This chain joins TRBV15 and TRBJ2-7; 9 nucleotides agree with TRBD1. J gave up 4 bases and V 1 base, and 5 bases lay outside the gene matches. Looked up from germline, CDR1 is LNHNV and CDR2 is YYDKDF (reference sequence). The CDR3 is made up of 15 amino acids. The CDR3 spells CATSRAGQGLYEQYF. The CDR3, as DNA: TGTGCCACCAGCAGAGCGGGACAGGGATTGTACGAGCAGTACTTC.

This clone appeared once. The same CDR3 can be traced to other DNA sequences in this sample. The chain combines TRBV11-2 with TRBJ1-2; 7 bases match TRBD1. Germline V gene sequence: CDR1 SGHAT, CDR2 FQNNGV. The length of the CDR3 is 13 residues. The V gene end was trimmed by 1 base and the J gene end by 4 bases; junction bases not matched to a gene: 0. CDR3 nucleotide sequence: TGTGCCAGCAGCTTAGGGACAGGCTATGGCTACACCTTC. It specifies CASSLGTGYGYTF.

V and J are TRBV19 and TRBJ1-6; TRBD1 aligns across 7 bases. J lost 7 bases, V lost 3 bases, and 3 bases had no gene match. Germline assignment: CDR1 LNHDA and CDR2 SQIVND (reference sequence). The CDR3 length is 14 residues. This CDR3 reads CASSIGTENSPLHF. The CDR3 DNA follows: TGTGCCAGTAGTATCGGGACAGAGAATTCACCCCTCCACTTT.

This clone was observed a few times. This chain connects TRBV25-1 to TRBJ2-4; 7 positions agree with TRBD2. V gave up 3 bases and J gave up 7 bases; unmatched junction bases: 3. Germline V gene sequence: CDR1 MGHDK, CDR2 SYGVNS. This CDR3 region has 13 residues. For the CDR3, the DNA is TGTGCCAGCAGTGACATCGGGGGGAACATTCAGTACTTC. Its protein product is CASSDIGGNIQYF.

This chain links TRBV14 with TRBJ2-1; D unresolved. Trimming took off 1 base at V and 9 bases at J, with 7 bases between the two ends. The germline CDR1 and CDR2 sequences are SGHDN and FVKESK. The CDR3 is 12 residues long. CDR3 loop: CASSQGYGEQFF. CDR3 bases: TGTGCCAGCAGCCAAGGTTACGGTGAGCAGTTCTTC.

The gene calls are TRBV6-5 and TRBJ2-6; D is unclear. The CDR3 covers 15 residues. In germline, CDR1 is MNHEY, CDR2 SVGAGI. The ends were cut back, 4 bases at V and 0 bases at J, with 7 bases in the middle. CDR3 bases: TGTGCCAGCAGTTCTCAGTTCTCTGGGGCCAACGTCCTGACTTTC. Translating gives CASSSQFSGANVLTF.

The chain links TRBV4-2 to TRBJ2-7; D may be TRBD1 (6 bases). V lost 0 bases and J lost 3, with 9 bases in between. CDR1 LGHNA and CDR2 YNFKEQ come from the germline V gene. The CDR3 totals 14 residues. In nucleotides, the CDR3 is TGTGCCAGCAGCCAAGAAGGGACACTCTACGAGCAGTACTTC. Protein product: CASSQEGTLYEQYF.

This clone has just a few counts. The chain carries TRBV10-1 and TRBJ2-2; 9 nucleotides line up with TRBD1. The J segment lost 4 bases and the V segment lost 11 bases, leaving 8 bases of the junction unmatched. The germline gives CDR1 WNHNN, CDR2 SYGVQD (reference sequence). The CDR3 totals 14 residues. The CDR3 DNA follows: TGCGCCTCTTCGGACAGGGGTAGCACCGGGGAGCTGTTTTTT. Its protein product is CASSDRGSTGELFF.

This sequence joins TRBV11-2 and TRBJ1-3; possibly TRBD1 for D (6 bases). Germline-derived CDR1 and CDR2 are SGHAT and FQNNGV. Trimming took off 4 bases at V and 0 bases at J, with 13 bases between the two ends. This CDR3 has 16 amino acids. CDR3 protein: CASSSLGAYSGNTIYF. CDR3 nucleotides: TGTGCCAGCAGCTCCTTGGGGGCTTACTCTGGAAACACCATATATTTT.

The rearrangement joins TRBV6-1 to TRBJ1-5; D gene unclear. CDR1 and CDR2 (germline): MNHNS, SASEGT. This CDR3 contains 15 residues. V was cut by 6 bases and J by 2 bases, with 14 bases left in between. CDR3 bases: TGTGCCAGCAGACACGGAGAATTCGGCAATCAGCCCCAGCATTTT. It encodes CASRHGEFGNQPQHF.

This clone was found a few times. V is TRBV29-1 and J is TRBJ1-2; 7 bases align to TRBD1. The CDR3 has 15 amino acids. V dropped 7 bases and J dropped 0; count of bases not matched to a gene: 11. Germline CDR1 and CDR2: SQVTM and ANQGSEA. In DNA form, the CDR3 reads TGCAGCGGTAGGGACAGCCTTTCTGCTAACTATGGCTACACCTTC. Its protein product is CSGRDSLSANYGYTF.

The rearrangement joins TRBV29-1 to TRBJ2-7; unclear D gene. Per germline, CDR1 SQVTM and CDR2 ANQGSEA. Trimming pared 4 bases from V and 0 bases from J, leaving 13 bases between. The length of the CDR3 is 14 residues. The CDR3 is CSVVTDLNSYEQYF. CDR3 nucleotide sequence: TGCAGCGTTGTAACAGATCTGAACTCCTACGAGCAGTACTTC.

This rearrangement joins TRBV5-4 to TRBJ1-3; 7 nucleotides agree with TRBD1. This CDR3 comprises 17 residues. Germline-derived CDR1 and CDR2 are SGHNT and YYREEE (reference sequence). V shed 4 bases, J shed 0 bases, and the junction held 10 bases outside the gene matches. CDR3 coding DNA: TGTGCCAGCAGCACTGGCCTAGACAGGGCCTCTGGAAACACCATATATTTT. Protein sequence: CASSTGLDRASGNTIYF. Variable domain in full (rest from reference TRBV5-4 and TRBJ1-3): ETGVTQSPTHLIKTRGQQVTLRCSSQSGHNTVSWYQQALGQGPQFIFQYYREEENGRGNFPPRFSGLQFPNYSSELNVNALELDDSALYLCASSTGLDRASGNTIYFGEGSWLTVV.